Reported below is one T cell receptor (beta chain). The antigen is not known. Between the trimmed V and J ends, which lost 4 bases and 6 bases, there was a span of 16 bases. This CDR3 has 14 amino acids. Germline CDR1 reads SQVTM; CDR2 reads ANQGSEA. Sample-barcoded 5' priming and a J-beta primer mix drove a second PCR of about 6 to 12 cycles. Using its own MiXCR run on the 5' RACE reads, TCRdb lists one record per CDR3 protein. This sample has about 1,400,000 distinct CDR3 sequences, with roughly 40% found just once. Donors ranged from roughly 6 to 100 years old and were healthy Caucasians in Russia. Staff drew around 10 milliliters of peripheral blood from each donor. This specimen comes from a study of blood T cells in healthy people across ages. The study, taken as a whole, reports: Because donor CMV status was unknown, expanded clonotype changes were possibly confounded. Roughly linear age-related decline in beta diversity appeared, significant by age about 40.

The sequence derives from a woman aged 18-30 years in good health. The rearrangement links TRBV29-1 to TRBJ2-1; a possible D gene is TRBD2 (6 bases). Specimen: blood. CDR3 amino acids: CSVGAGGGGNEQFF. The CDR3 DNA sequence: TGCAGCGTTGGGGCGGGTGGGGGAGGCAATGAGCAGTTCTTC.